The sequence of this T cell receptor (beta chain) was determined in a study of T cell responses to AZD1222 COVID-19 vaccine. This clone was counted once. After removal of 10 bases from V and 4 bases from J, the junction contained 3 bases not matched to a gene. CDR3 length: 12 residues. Germline lookup yields CDR1 MNHEY and CDR2 SVGAGI. The data were produced by immunoSEQ multiplex PCR, yet TCRdb's version contains in-frame clones alone and is incomplete. The repertoire includes some 84,000 clones, 75% to 90% of them detected once, and around an eighth sits in the top ten. The chain links TRBV6-5 to TRBJ1-1; 10 bases are a match to TRBD1. This sequence originates from an adult who received the AZD1222 COVID-19 vaccine. Sequences were derived from peripheral blood, sampled 28 days after the second AZD1222 dose. The CDR3, as DNA: TGTGCCACCAGGACAGGGGGCACTGAAGCTTTCTTT. Translation gives CATRTGGTEAFF.